Sequencing of this T cell receptor (beta chain) was carried out in a study of PD-L1 blockade in urothelial cancer. Germline CDR1 reads SGHNT; CDR2 reads YYREEE (reference sequence). This CDR3 has 16 residues. J lost 5 bases, V lost 0 bases, and 7 bases had no gene match. As for time point: pretreatment peripheral blood. Assay: immunoSEQ multiplex PCR; the TCRdb copy retains only in-frame clones and omits some. The table has tens of thousands of clones, 90% seen once; the top ten hold around 1.7%. The source is a man between 60 and 75 years old with urothelial cancer. The chain joins TRBV5-4 to TRBJ2-7; 11 nucleotides line up with TRBD2. The sample was PBMCs, taken around atezolizumab (anti-PD-L1) treatment. The CDR3: CASSLVAGGGSHEQYF. The CDR3 nucleotides read TGTGCCAGCAGCTTGGTAGCGGGAGGGGGGTCCCACGAGCAGTACTTC.